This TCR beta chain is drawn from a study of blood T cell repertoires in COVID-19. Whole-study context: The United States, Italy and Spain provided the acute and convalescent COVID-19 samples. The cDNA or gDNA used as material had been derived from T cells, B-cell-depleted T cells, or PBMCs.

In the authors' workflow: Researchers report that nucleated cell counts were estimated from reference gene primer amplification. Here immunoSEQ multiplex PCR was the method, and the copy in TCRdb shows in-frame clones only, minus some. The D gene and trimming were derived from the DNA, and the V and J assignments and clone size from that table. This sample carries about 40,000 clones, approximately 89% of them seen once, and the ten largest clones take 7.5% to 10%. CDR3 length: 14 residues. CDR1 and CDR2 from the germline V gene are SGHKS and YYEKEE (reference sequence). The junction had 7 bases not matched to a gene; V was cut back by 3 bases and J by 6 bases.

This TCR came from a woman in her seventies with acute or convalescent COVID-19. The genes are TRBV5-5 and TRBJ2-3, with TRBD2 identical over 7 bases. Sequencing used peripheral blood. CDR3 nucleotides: TGTGCCAGCAGCTGGAGGGTAGCGGGCGATACGCAGTATTTT. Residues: CASSWRVAGDTQYF.